This T cell receptor (beta chain) was profiled in a study of control samples from healthy donors and cancer patients. Germline CDR1 reads LGHDT; CDR2 reads YNNKEL (reference sequence). The CDR3 contains 14 residues. V dropped 1 base and J dropped 5; count of bases not matched to a gene: 4. Data came from immunoSEQ multiplex PCR; TCRdb stores just in-frame clones and leaves some out. The data show 100,000 to 150,000 clones, approximately 89% seen once. The sequenced sample was PBMCs. The chain has TRBV3-1 (or the pseudogene TRBV3-2) and TRBJ1-1; 7 bases are a match to TRBD1. This receptor was identified in a middle-aged man with head and neck cancer. CDR3 sequence reads: CASSQGGTETEAFF. The CDR3 DNA follows: TGTGCCAGCAGCCAAGGGGGGACAGAGACTGAAGCTTTCTTT.